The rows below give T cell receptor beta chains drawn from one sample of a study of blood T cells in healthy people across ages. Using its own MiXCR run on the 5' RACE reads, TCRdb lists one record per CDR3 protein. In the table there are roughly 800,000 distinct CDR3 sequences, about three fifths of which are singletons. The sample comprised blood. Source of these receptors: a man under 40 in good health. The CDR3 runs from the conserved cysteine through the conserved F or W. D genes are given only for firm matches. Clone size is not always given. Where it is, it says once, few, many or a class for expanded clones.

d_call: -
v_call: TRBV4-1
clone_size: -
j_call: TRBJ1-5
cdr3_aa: CASSQVRDQPQHF
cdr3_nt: TGCGCCAGCAGCCAAGTCAGGGATCAGCCCCAGCATTTT

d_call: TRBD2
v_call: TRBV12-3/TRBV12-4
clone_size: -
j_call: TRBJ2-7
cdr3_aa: CASRPLAVTYNEQYF
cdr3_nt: TGTGCCAGCAGGCCCCTAGCGGTTACCTACAATGAGCAGTACTTC

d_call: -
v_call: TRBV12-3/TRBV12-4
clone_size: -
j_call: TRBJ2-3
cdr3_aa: CASSFGAFTDTQYF
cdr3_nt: TGTGCCAGCAGTTTTGGCGCCTTCACAGATACGCAGTATTTT

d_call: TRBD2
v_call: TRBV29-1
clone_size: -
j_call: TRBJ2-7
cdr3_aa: CSVKTSGTLYEQYF
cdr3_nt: TGCAGCGTCAAGACTAGCGGGACCCTTTACGAGCAGTACTTC

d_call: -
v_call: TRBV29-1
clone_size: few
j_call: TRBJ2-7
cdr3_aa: CSFRSAYEQYF
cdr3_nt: TGCAGCTTCAGGTCCGCCTACGAGCAGTACTTC

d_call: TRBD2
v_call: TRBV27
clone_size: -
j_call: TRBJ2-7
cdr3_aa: CASSLSSGNYHEQYF
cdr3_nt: TGTGCCAGCAGTTTATCTAGCGGGAACTACCACGAGCAGTACTTC

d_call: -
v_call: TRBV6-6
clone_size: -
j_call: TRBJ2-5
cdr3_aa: CASSYLTGQETQYF
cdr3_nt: TGTGCCAGCAGTTACTTGACGGGGCAAGAGACCCAGTACTTC

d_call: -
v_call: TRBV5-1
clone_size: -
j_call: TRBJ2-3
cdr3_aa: CASSLRDRADTQYF
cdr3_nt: TGCGCCAGCAGCCTACGGGACCGTGCAGATACGCAGTATTTT

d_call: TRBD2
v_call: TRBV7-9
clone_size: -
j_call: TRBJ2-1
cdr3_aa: CASSSLSGRGVSYNEQFF
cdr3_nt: TGTGCCAGCAGCTCCCTCAGCGGGAGGGGGGTCTCCTACAATGAGCAGTTCTTC

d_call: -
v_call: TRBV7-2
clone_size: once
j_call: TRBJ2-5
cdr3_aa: CASSFGAVIFEAQYF
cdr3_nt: TGTGCCAGCAGCTTTGGGGCGGTTATCTTTGAGGCCCAGTACTTC

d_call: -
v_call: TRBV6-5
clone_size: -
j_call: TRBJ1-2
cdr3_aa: CASLDHYGYTF
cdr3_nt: TGTGCCAGCCTGGATCACTATGGCTACACCTTC

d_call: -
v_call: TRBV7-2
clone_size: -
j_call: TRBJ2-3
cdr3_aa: CASRAGLGGADTQYF
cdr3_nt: TGTGCCAGCAGGGCCGGCCTGGGGGGCGCAGATACGCAGTATTTT

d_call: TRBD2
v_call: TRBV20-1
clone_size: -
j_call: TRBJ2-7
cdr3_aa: CSARALLAGASYEQYF
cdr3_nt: TGCAGTGCTAGGGCCCTTTTAGCGGGGGCCTCCTACGAGCAGTACTTC

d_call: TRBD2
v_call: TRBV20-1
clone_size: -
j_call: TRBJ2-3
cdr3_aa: CSARGWRGAKDTQYF
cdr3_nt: TGCAGTGCTAGAGGGTGGCGGGGGGCCAAAGATACGCAGTATTTT

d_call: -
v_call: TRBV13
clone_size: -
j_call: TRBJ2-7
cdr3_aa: CASSLKGNEQYF
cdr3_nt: TGTGCCAGCAGCTTAAAGGGCAACGAGCAGTACTTC

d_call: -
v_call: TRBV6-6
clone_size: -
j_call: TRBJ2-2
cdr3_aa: CAISRGTNTAELFF
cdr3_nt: TGTGCCATTTCCAGGGGAACCAACACCGCGGAGCTGTTTTTT

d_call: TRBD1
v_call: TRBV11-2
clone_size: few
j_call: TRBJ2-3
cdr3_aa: CASSRDRGPHTQYF
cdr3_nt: TGTGCCAGCAGTAGGGACAGGGGGCCCCATACGCAGTATTTT

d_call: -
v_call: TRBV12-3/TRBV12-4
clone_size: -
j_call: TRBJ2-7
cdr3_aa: CASTPGEESYNEQYF
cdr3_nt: TGTGCCAGCACACCCGGTGAAGAGTCCTACAATGAGCAGTACTTC

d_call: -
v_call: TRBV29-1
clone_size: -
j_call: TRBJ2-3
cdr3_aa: CSVAPEQATDTQYF
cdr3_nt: TGCAGCGTTGCCCCGGAACAGGCGACAGATACGCAGTATTTT

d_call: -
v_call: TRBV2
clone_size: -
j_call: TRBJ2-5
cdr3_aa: CASSVKGFQETQYF
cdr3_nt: TGTGCCAGCAGTGTAAAGGGGTTCCAAGAGACCCAGTACTTC

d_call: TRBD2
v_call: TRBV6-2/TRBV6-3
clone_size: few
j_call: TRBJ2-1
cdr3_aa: CASSYSGLAGGGEQFF
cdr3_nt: TGTGCCAGCAGTTACTCGGGACTAGCGGGAGGTGGTGAGCAGTTCTTC

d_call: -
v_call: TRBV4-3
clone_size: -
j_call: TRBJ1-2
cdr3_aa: CASSQVPLLDGYTF
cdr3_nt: TGCGCCAGCAGCCAAGTGCCCCTCCTAGATGGCTACACCTTC

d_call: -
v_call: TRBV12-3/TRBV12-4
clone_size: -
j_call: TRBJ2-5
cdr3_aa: CASNLAGTDEQYF
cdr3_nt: TGTGCCAGCAACCTCGCGGGAACGGATGAGCAGTACTTC

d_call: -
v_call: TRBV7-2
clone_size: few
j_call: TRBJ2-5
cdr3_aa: CASSFTEKETQYF
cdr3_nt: TGTGCCAGCAGTTTTACAGAGAAAGAGACCCAGTACTTC

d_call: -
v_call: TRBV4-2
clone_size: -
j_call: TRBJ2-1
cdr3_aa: CASSPEDLFFNEQFF
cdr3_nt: TGTGCCAGCAGCCCCGAGGACTTATTTTTCAATGAGCAGTTCTTC

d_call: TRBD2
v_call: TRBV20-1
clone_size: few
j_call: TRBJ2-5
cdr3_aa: CSARPSGAVQETQYF
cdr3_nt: TGCAGTGCTAGACCTAGCGGGGCCGTACAAGAGACCCAGTACTTC

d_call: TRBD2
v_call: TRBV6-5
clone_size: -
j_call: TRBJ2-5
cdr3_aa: CASSYNRAGGRATQYF
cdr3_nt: TGTGCCAGCAGTTATAATAGGGCGGGAGGTCGAGCGACCCAGTACTTC